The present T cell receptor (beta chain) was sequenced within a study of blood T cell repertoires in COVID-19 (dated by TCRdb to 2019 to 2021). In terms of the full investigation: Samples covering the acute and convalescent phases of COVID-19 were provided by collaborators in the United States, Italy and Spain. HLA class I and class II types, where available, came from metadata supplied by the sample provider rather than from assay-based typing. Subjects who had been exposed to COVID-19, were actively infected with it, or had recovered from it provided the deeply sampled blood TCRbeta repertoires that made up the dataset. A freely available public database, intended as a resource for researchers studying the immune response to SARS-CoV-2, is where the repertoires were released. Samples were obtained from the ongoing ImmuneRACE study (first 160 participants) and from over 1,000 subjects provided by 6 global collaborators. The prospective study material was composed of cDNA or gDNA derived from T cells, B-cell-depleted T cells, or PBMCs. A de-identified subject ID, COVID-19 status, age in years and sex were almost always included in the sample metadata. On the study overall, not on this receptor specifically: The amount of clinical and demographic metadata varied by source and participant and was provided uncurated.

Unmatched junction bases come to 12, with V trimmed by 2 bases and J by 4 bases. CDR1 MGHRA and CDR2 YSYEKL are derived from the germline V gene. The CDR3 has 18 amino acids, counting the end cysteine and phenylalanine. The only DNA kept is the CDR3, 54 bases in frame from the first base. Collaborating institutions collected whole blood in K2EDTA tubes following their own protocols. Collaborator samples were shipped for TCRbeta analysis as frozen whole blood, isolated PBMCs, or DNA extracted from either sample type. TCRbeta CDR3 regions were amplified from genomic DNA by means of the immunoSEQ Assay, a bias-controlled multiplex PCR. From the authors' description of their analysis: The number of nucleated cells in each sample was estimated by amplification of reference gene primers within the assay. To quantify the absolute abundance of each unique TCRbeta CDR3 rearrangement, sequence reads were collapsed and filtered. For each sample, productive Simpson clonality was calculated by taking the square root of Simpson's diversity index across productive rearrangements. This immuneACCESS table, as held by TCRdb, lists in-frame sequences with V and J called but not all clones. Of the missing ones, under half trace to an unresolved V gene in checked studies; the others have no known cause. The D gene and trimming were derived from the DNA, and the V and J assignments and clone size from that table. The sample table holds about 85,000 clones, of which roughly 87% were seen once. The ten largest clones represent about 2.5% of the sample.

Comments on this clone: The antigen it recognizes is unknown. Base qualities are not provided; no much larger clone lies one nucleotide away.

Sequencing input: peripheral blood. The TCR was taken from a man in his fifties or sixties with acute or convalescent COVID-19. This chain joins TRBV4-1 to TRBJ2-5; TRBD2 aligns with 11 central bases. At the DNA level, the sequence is TGCGCCAGCAGCCAATTCCCTCTACTAGCGGGAGTTGGAGAGACCCAGTACTTC. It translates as CASSQFPLLAGVGETQYF.